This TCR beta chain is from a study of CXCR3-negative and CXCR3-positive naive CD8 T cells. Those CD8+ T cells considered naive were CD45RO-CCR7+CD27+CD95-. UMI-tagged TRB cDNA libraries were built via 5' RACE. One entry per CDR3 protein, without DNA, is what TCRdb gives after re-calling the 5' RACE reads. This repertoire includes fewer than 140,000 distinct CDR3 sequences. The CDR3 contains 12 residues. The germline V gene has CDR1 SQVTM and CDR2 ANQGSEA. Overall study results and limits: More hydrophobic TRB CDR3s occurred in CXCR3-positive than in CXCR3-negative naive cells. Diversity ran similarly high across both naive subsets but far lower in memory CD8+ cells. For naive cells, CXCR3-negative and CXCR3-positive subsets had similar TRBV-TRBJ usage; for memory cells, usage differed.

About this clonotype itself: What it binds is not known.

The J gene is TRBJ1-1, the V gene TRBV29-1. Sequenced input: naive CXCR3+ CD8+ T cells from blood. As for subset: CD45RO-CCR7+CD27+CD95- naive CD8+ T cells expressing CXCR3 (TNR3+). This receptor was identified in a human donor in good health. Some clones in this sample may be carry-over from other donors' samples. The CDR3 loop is CSVEHGDSEAFF.